This T cell receptor (beta chain) was sequenced for a study of T cells in Graves' hyperthyroidism and ophthalmopathy. In its sample, this clonotype was seen many times. The antigen is undetermined. Overall study findings and caveats: The model's output predicted ophthalmopathy at a median of roughly 6 months prior to onset. A 13 V-J signature model discriminated ophthalmopathy versus stable hyperthyroidism.

Amplified regions were TCR beta CDR3 sequences from RNA transcripts. HTBI primers were used for first-round RT-PCR of the TCR CDR3. TCRdb analysed the multiplex PCR reads with MiXCR anew, one entry per CDR3 protein. In the table there are around 580,000 distinct CDR3 sequences, roughly 46% of which are singletons. The V end lost 8 bases, the J end lost 7 bases, and 14 bases lay between the germline ends. The CDR3 loop spans 13 amino acids. Germline loops: CDR1 MNHEY, CDR2 SVGAGI. This rearrangement joins TRBV6-5 to TRBJ2-2; D is perhaps TRBD2 (6 bases). The receptor comes from a woman under 30 with Graves' hyperthyroidism. The sequencing input was peripheral blood or thyroid tissue (not recorded which). Here the CDR3 reads CASQRARGGELFF. The DNA of the CDR3 is TGTGCCAGCCAGCGGGCGAGGGGCGGGGAGCTGTTTTTT.